The 9 T cell receptor beta chains reported below all come from one sample, sequenced in a study of shared clonotypes between healthy human individuals. Libraries were prepared by immunoSEQ multiplex PCR; TCRdb keeps only in-frame clonotypes and omits some of them. The sample carries around 2,100,000 clones, less than 95% recorded once. CD45RO-negative, CCR7-positively selected cells formed the naive CD8 fraction, excluding terminally differentiated effector memory CD45RA+ cells. Sequencing was carried out using naive CD8+ T cells sorted from blood. The receptors originated from a young man in good health.

This chain joins TRBV7-8 and TRBJ2-3, with no clear D. V lost 2 bases and J 6 bases, leaving 3 bases between the germline ends. This CDR3 spans 11 amino acids. Germline CDR1 SGHVS, CDR2 FQNEAQ. CDR3 sequence: CASSLLDTQYF. The CDR3 DNA reads TGTGCCAGCAGCTTACTCGATACGCAGTATTTT.

The chain carries TRBV9 and TRBJ2-3; D is unresolved. The CDR3 runs to 14 residues. Germline V lookup: CDR1 SGDLS, CDR2 YYNGEE. V lost 1 base to trimming and J lost 0 bases, with 6 bases between them. CDR3 in amino acids: CASSVKDSTDTQYF. In DNA, the CDR3 is TGTGCCAGCAGCGTAAAGGACAGCACAGATACGCAGTATTTT.

The chain is built from TRBV6-5 and TRBJ2-3; D is unresolved. V lost 7 bases and J 2 bases, leaving 10 bases between the germline ends. The CDR3 extends over 13 amino acids. CDR1 MNHEY and CDR2 SVGAGI come from the germline V gene. The CDR3 nucleotides read TGTGCCAGCACTGGCGGTGACACAGATACGCAGTATTTT. This gives the protein CASTGGDTDTQYF.

The CDR3 coding sequence is TGTGCCAGCGGTCTAGCTCCCAAAAACATTCAGTACTTC. Its protein is CASGLAPKNIQYF. The rearrangement joins TRBV6-5 to TRBJ2-4, with D tentatively TRBD2 (5 bases). This CDR3 region has 13 residues. In germline, CDR1 is MNHEY, CDR2 SVGAGI. V lost 8 bases and J lost 2, with 10 bases in between.

The chain couples TRBV29-1 to TRBJ2-5; D might be TRBD1 (5 bases). Per the germline V gene, CDR1 is SQVTM and CDR2 is ANQGSEA. Deletions cut 5 bases from V and 1 base from J, with 14 bases between. This CDR3 spans 14 amino acids. The CDR3 DNA follows: TGCAGCGTTCGAAGCGCTGGGGCCCAAGAGACCCAGTACTTC. Protein sequence: CSVRSAGAQETQYF.

The V and J genes are TRBV19 and TRBJ2-7; D is ambiguous. V was clipped by 6 bases and J by 0 bases, with 9 bases between them. CDR3 length: 13 amino acids. CDR1 and CDR2 (germline): LNHDA, SQIVND (reference sequence). CDR3 loop: CASSFKVSYEQYF. The CDR3 nucleotides are TGTGCCAGTAGCTTCAAGGTCTCCTACGAGCAGTACTTC.

The chain links TRBV30 to TRBJ2-7, with D maybe TRBD1 (6 bases). CDR3 length: 14 amino acids. The V gene lost 2 bases and the J gene lost 3 bases, with 14 bases spanning the gap. Germline V gene sequence: CDR1 GTSNPN, CDR2 SVGIG (reference sequence). The CDR3 sequence is CAWSSGAGVYEQYF. CDR3 nucleotides: TGTGCCTGGAGTTCAGGGGCAGGAGTCTACGAGCAGTACTTC.

This clone was seen only once. This rearrangement joins TRBV5-4 to TRBJ2-7; TRBD2 might be the D (5 bases). In germline, CDR1 is SGHNT, CDR2 YYREEE (reference sequence). V lost 3 bases and J lost 2, with 12 bases in between. The CDR3 is 14 residues long. CDR3 sequence reads: CASSSSPGAYEQYF. The CDR3 DNA sequence: TGTGCCAGCAGCTCGTCCCCCGGGGCCTACGAGCAGTACTTC.

Note on this clone: A single base separates this from a much larger clone, so it may be a read error. Other nucleotide sequences from this sample produce the same CDR3. The V call is TRBV10-2, the J call TRBJ2-7, with D hard to call. V dropped 3 bases and J dropped 1 base, with 1 base sitting between them. The germline V gene has CDR1 WSHSY and CDR2 SAAADI. CDR3 size: 11 residues. The CDR3 here is CASSDSYEQYF. DNA for the CDR3: TGCGCCAGCAGTGATTCCTACGAGCAGTACTTC.